The rows below give T cell receptor beta chains drawn from one sample of a study of molecular identifiers for immune sequencing clone quantification. TCRdb re-called the PCR reads through MiXCR, storing one row per CDR3 protein. Among approximately 100,000 distinct CDR3 sequences listed, about 35% were seen once. The source material was naive CD8+ T cells from blood, with Jurkat cell RNA spiked in. All receptors derive from a human donor in good health. Some libraries in this study had Jurkat cell RNA spiked in. The CDR3 runs from the conserved cysteine through the conserved F or W.

TRBV28	15	TRBJ2-7	CASSFGWGRAYEQYF
TRBV12-3/TRBV12-4	15	TRBJ2-1	CASSRLASGLGEQFF
TRBV15	14	TRBJ1-5	CATSKDRANQPQHF
TRBV7-3	13	TRBJ2-1	CASSSTGKNEQFF
TRBV20-1	13	TRBJ2-7	CSARRLALYEQYF
TRBV5-5	15	TRBJ2-2	CASSLWDGTTGELFF
TRBV9	14	TRBJ2-3	CASSVVAGPDTQYF
TRBV6-6	13	TRBJ2-7	CASSLAVGYEQYF
TRBV9	15	TRBJ2-6	CASSDYTSGANVLTF
TRBV28	15	TRBJ2-5	CASSSLQGGGETQYF
TRBV10-3	14	TRBJ2-5	CAISGEGPQETQYF
TRBV11-2	14	TRBJ2-2	CASGLAGNTGELFF
TRBV29-1	14	TRBJ2-7	CSVDVTGSSYEQYF
TRBV29-1	13	TRBJ1-1	CSVLYTPLTEAFF
TRBV5-4	12	TRBJ2-2	CASSGRGGELFF
TRBV2	14	TRBJ2-3	CASSEGSYTDTQYF
TRBV12-3/TRBV12-4	15	TRBJ2-5	CASSLMDWREETQYF
TRBV13	18	TRBJ2-7	CASSLGLVGDYPSYEQYF
TRBV11-2	17	TRBJ2-4	CASSLDARTVAINIQYF
TRBV4-3	15	TRBJ2-2	CASSQDSVGPGELFF